A selection of T cell receptor beta chains follows, all from one sample in a study of breast tumors, draining lymph nodes, adjacent tissues. TCRdb re-called the multiplex PCR reads with MiXCR, one entry per CDR3 protein. This sample has around 190,000 distinct CDR3 sequences, with approximately 30% found just once. The specimen was axillary lymph node tissue. These receptors all stem from a female donor with breast cancer. Some clones in this sample may be carry-over from other donors' samples. The CDR3 runs from the conserved cysteine through the conserved F or W. The D gene is left open where the match is weak. Part of the rows lack a size; the others show once, few, many or a class for expanded clones.

v_gene,abundance,d_gene,j_gene,CDR3aa,CDR3nt
TRBV6-2/TRBV6-3,-,TRBD2,TRBJ2-3,CASSYEAGDLTDTQYF,TGTGCCAGCAGTTACGAAGCGGGGGACCTCACAGATACGCAGTATTTT
TRBV7-3,many,-,TRBJ2-3,CASSLQGMGTDTQYF,TGTGCCAGCAGCTTACAGGGGATGGGGACAGATACGCAGTATTTT
TRBV5-1,many,-,TRBJ2-5,CASSLTGIQETQYF,TGCGCCAGCAGCTTAACAGGGATCCAAGAGACCCAGTACTTC
TRBV7-9,few,-,TRBJ1-1,CASRTLGSPNTEAFF,TGTGCCAGCAGGACCTTGGGGAGCCCGAACACTGAAGCTTTCTTT
TRBV20-1,-,-,TRBJ1-6,CSASPRTNSPLHF,TGCAGTGCTAGCCCACGGACCAATTCACCCCTCCACTTT
TRBV9,once,TRBD1,TRBJ1-4,CASSGGQGAHNEKLFF,TGTGCCAGCAGCGGGGGACAGGGGGCCCATAATGAAAAACTGTTTTTT
TRBV30,many,-,TRBJ1-2,CAWGQLYGYTF,TGTGCCTGGGGACAGTTGTATGGCTACACCTTC
TRBV20-1,-,TRBD1,TRBJ2-7,CSARTGTGFSYEQYF,TGCAGTGCTAGGACGGGGACAGGGTTTTCCTACGAGCAGTACTTC
TRBV7-2,-,TRBD1,TRBJ1-3,CASSLRTGGDENTLYF,TGTGCCAGCAGCTTAAGGACAGGGGGGGATGAAAACACCCTATATTTT
TRBV2,many,-,TRBJ2-6,CASSSPTLSGANVLTF,TGTGCCAGCAGTTCCCCTACCCTCTCTGGGGCCAACGTCCTGACTTTC
TRBV12-3/TRBV12-4,many,TRBD1,TRBJ2-7,CASSDPDRFHEQYF,TGTGCCAGCAGCGATCCGGACAGGTTCCACGAGCAGTACTTC
TRBV2,many,TRBD1,TRBJ2-1,CASPLRDRSRAYNEQFF,TGTGCCAGCCCCCTTCGGGACAGGTCCCGGGCCTACAATGAGCAGTTCTTC
TRBV29-1,-,-,TRBJ1-1,CSVSRGDNTEAFF,TGCAGCGTTTCAAGGGGAGATAACACTGAAGCTTTCTTT
TRBV3-2,-,-,TRBJ1-3,CASSQGSGVGNTIYF,TGTGCCAGCAGCCAAGGTTCCGGGGTGGGAAACACCATATATTTT
TRBV7-2,-,TRBD2,TRBJ2-5,CASSFPVGGSGREPQYF,TGTGCCAGCAGCTTTCCAGTCGGGGGGTCAGGTCGAGAGCCCCAGTACTTC
TRBV5-6,-,-,TRBJ1-6,CASSLRGGGDPLHF,TGTGCCAGCAGCCTCCGGGGGGGGGGGGACCCCCTCCACTTT
TRBV7-8,many,TRBD2,TRBJ2-5,CASSSGLAGGPGETQYF,TGTGCCAGCAGCTCGGGACTAGCGGGGGGGCCTGGAGAGACCCAGTACTTC
TRBV2,-,-,TRBJ1-4,CASSGTASNEKLFF,TGTGCCAGCAGTGGGACAGCCAGTAATGAAAAACTGTTTTTT
TRBV20-1,many,TRBD1,TRBJ1-6,CSARGQGRQSSYNSPLHF,TGCAGTGCTAGAGGACAGGGACGGCAGAGCTCCTATAATTCACCCCTCCACTTT
TRBV19,many,-,TRBJ1-5,CASSFLTQPQHF,TGTGCCAGTAGCTTCCTGACTCAGCCCCAGCATTTT
TRBV29-1,-,TRBD2,TRBJ2-1,CSVAGTSINERFF,TGCAGCGTTGCCGGGACTAGCATCAATGAGCGGTTCTTC
TRBV9,many,-,TRBJ1-2,CASSPQTGPYGYTF,TGTGCCAGCAGCCCCCAAACAGGGCCCTATGGCTACACCTTC
TRBV27,few,-,TRBJ1-2,CASSFLLGIGYTF,TGTGCCAGCAGTTTCTTACTGGGTATTGGCTACACCTTC
TRBV7-2,once,-,TRBJ2-7,CASSSGFRSSHEQYF,TGTGCCAGCAGCTCCGGGTTTAGGTCGTCCCACGAGCAGTACTTC
TRBV4-1,many,TRBD1,TRBJ1-6,CASSQQPGQGASSYNSPLHF,TGCGCCAGCAGCCAACAACCGGGACAGGGGGCTTCTAGCTATAATTCACCCCTCCACTTT
TRBV9,many,-,TRBJ2-7,CASSSSVGSYEQYF,TGTGCCAGCAGCTCCTCTGTAGGATCCTACGAGCAGTACTTC
TRBV6-7,few,-,TRBJ2-2,CASSHGQGVMCTGELFF,TGTGCCAGCAGTCATGGTCAGGGAGTAATGTGCACCGGGGAGCTGTTTTTT
TRBV5-4,many,TRBD2,TRBJ2-1,CASSLGLAGEQFF,TGTGCCAGCAGCTTAGGACTAGCGGGAGAGCAGTTCTTC
TRBV19,many,TRBD1,TRBJ1-5,CASSRNRDRVRSNQPQHF,TGTGCCAGTAGCCGAAACCGGGACAGGGTGCGCAGCAATCAGCCCCAGCATTTT
TRBV11-2,many,TRBD1,TRBJ2-7,CASSSQAGTASYEQYF,TGTGCCAGCAGCTCCCAGGCCGGGACAGCATCCTACGAGCAGTACTTC
TRBV6-1,many,-,TRBJ2-2,CASSPGADANTGELFF,TGTGCCAGCAGCCCTGGCGCGGACGCGAACACCGGGGAGCTGTTTTTT
TRBV6-5,-,TRBD2,TRBJ2-7,CASSHAAGGYEQYF,TGTGCCAGCAGTCACGCGGCGGGAGGGTACGAGCAGTACTTC
TRBV5-4,-,TRBD1,TRBJ2-2,CASSPGQALTGELFF,TGTGCCAGCAGCCCGGGACAGGCACTCACCGGGGAGCTGTTTTTT
TRBV29-1,-,-,TRBJ1-4,CSVEMGSKEKLFF,TGCAGCGTTGAAATGGGCAGCAAGGAAAAACTGTTTTTT
TRBV6-2/TRBV6-3,many,-,TRBJ1-3,CASAPGSGNTIYF,TGTGCCAGCGCCCCAGGATCAGGAAACACCATATATTTT
TRBV13,few,-,TRBJ2-5,CASTGRTQETQYF,TGTGCCAGCACGGGCCGTACCCAAGAGACCCAGTACTTC
TRBV6-5,few,-,TRBJ2-7,CASSHSPATSYEQYF,TGTGCCAGCAGTCACTCACCGGCTACTTCCTACGAGCAGTACTTC
TRBV30,many,TRBD2,TRBJ2-5,CAWSDGSGSGETQYF,TGTGCCTGGAGTGATGGTAGCGGGAGTGGAGAGACCCAGTACTTC
TRBV19,-,-,TRBJ1-1,CASIRGGGALLTEAFF,TGTGCCAGTATAAGGGGAGGAGGGGCCCTGTTGACTGAAGCTTTCTTT
TRBV5-5,many,-,TRBJ1-6,CASSLVRQDNSPLHF,TGTGCCAGCAGCTTGGTCCGGCAAGATAATTCACCCCTCCACTTT
TRBV12-3/TRBV12-4,-,-,TRBJ2-5,CASSLVLSREQETQYF,TGTGCCAGCAGTTTGGTATTAAGTAGGGAACAAGAGACCCAGTACTTC
TRBV3-1,many,TRBD2,TRBJ2-5,CASSQVAGGLETQYF,TGTGCCAGCAGCCAAGTAGCGGGGGGGCTTGAGACCCAGTACTTC
TRBV27,many,-,TRBJ1-6,CASSFFKGPPLHF,TGTGCCAGCAGTTTTTTTAAGGGGCCACCCCTCCACTTT
TRBV7-9,-,-,TRBJ1-6,CASSLVGGRESSYNSPLHF,TGTGCCAGCAGCTTAGTTGGGGGCAGGGAGAGCTCCTATAATTCACCCCTCCACTTT
TRBV27,many,TRBD1,TRBJ1-4,CASSPRDRGFGKLFF,TGTGCCAGCAGTCCAAGGGACAGGGGATTTGGAAAACTGTTTTTT
TRBV19,-,-,TRBJ2-5,CASSPRQGQLRETQYF,TGTGCCAGTAGCCCAAGGCAGGGGCAGTTAAGAGAGACCCAGTACTTC